This TCR beta chain stems from a study of spatial heterogeneity in lung cancer. Background on the study: After resection, follow-up PBMC samples were sequenced when available, at a median of about 26 months later. Among detected sequences, beta-chain ones consistently exceeded alpha-chain ones in number. Overall study findings and caveats: The appearance of ubiquitous expanded tumor TCRs in blood was greater at resection than follow-up.

The sample's time point: blood at routine non-recurrence follow-up after resection. Tumor, nontumor lung or frozen PBMC supplied whole RNA that was sequenced unsorted. Germline assignment: CDR1 MNHEY and CDR2 SMNVEV (reference sequence). The CDR3 consists of 14 residues. Trimming took 1 base from V and 2 from J, leaving 9 bases between them. Every molecule of TCR cDNA had its own unique molecular identifier. In TCRdb, the 5' RACE reads were re-called with MiXCR into one record per CDR3 protein. This table has about 120,000 distinct CDR3 sequences, approximately 12% appearing once. Only a few counts were recorded for this clonotype. The target antigen is unknown.

Specimen: PBMCs, collected at follow-up. The chain combines TRBV27 with TRBJ2-7; D call uncertain. This TCR was sampled from a male donor with early-stage non-small cell lung cancer. In DNA form, the CDR3 reads TGTGCCAGCAGTTTATGGCACCGACCCTACGAGCAGTACTTC. This gives the protein CASSLWHRPYEQYF.